This is a list of T cell receptor beta chains from one sample in a study of T cell responses to AZD1222 COVID-19 vaccine. The repertoire was sequenced with immunoSEQ multiplex PCR; TCRdb's copy has only in-frame clones and lacks some. The sample lists approximately 100,000 clones, under 95% occurring once. The source was peripheral blood, collected on day 0 of AZD1222 vaccination. The receptors derive from an adult in good health. Each CDR3 is given with its conserved first and last residue. A D gene is named only where the DNA matches it firmly.

D: TRBD2
J: TRBJ2-3
V: TRBV6-6
CDR3: CASSPFPGLAGGQTDTQYF
DNA: TGTGCCAGCAGTCCCTTTCCGGGACTAGCGGGAGGGCAGACAGATACGCAGTATTTT

D: NA
J: TRBJ2-3
V: TRBV2
CDR3: CASFFPGDLDTDTQYF
DNA: TGTGCCAGCTTTTTCCCGGGAGATCTCGACACAGATACGCAGTATTTT

D: TRBD1
J: TRBJ1-1
V: TRBV7-9
CDR3: CASSAIWDSEAFF
DNA: TGTGCCAGCAGCGCCATATGGGACAGTGAAGCTTTCTTT

D: NA
J: TRBJ1-1
V: TRBV5-1
CDR3: CASSPTGEWTEAFF
DNA: TGCGCCAGCAGCCCCACGGGGGAATGGACTGAAGCTTTCTTT

D: NA
J: TRBJ1-6
V: TRBV27
CDR3: CASTETGRGNSPLHF
DNA: TGTGCCAGCACCGAGACAGGCCGGGGGAATTCACCCCTCCACTTT

D: TRBD1
J: TRBJ2-1
V: TRBV2
CDR3: CASSDLGQGYNEQFF
DNA: TGTGCCAGCAGTGATTTAGGACAGGGCTACAATGAGCAGTTCTTC

D: NA
J: TRBJ2-7
V: TRBV19
CDR3: CASSMGRGFYEQYF
DNA: TGTGCCAGTAGTATGGGTAGGGGCTTCTACGAGCAGTACTTC

D: TRBD1
J: TRBJ2-7
V: TRBV20-1
CDR3: CSQTGADEQYF
DNA: TGCAGTCAAACAGGGGCTGACGAGCAGTACTTC

D: TRBD1
J: TRBJ2-1
V: TRBV5-1
CDR3: CASSWTGTGDNEQFF
DNA: TGCGCCAGCAGCTGGACCGGGACAGGGGACAATGAGCAGTTCTTC

D: NA
J: TRBJ2-7
V: TRBV7-2
CDR3: CASSLGGQGPYEQYF
DNA: TGTGCCAGCAGCTTAGGGGGACAAGGACCGTACGAGCAGTACTTC

D: NA
J: TRBJ2-2
V: TRBV21-1
CDR3: CASSKRSRGLKSVHGELFF
DNA: TGTGCCAGCAGCAAGCGGTCCCGAGGGCTGAAGAGCGTTCACGGGGAGCTGTTTTTT

D: TRBD2
J: TRBJ2-3
V: TRBV30
CDR3: CAYPGLAGEVADTQYF
DNA: TGTGCCTACCCGGGACTAGCGGGAGAGGTGGCAGATACGCAGTATTTT

D: TRBD2
J: TRBJ2-5
V: TRBV3-1/TRBV3-2
CDR3: CASSQRGGSWQETQYF
DNA: TGTGCCAGCAGCCAGAGGGGCGGGAGTTGGCAAGAGACCCAGTACTTC

D: NA
J: TRBJ1-6
V: TRBV10-3
CDR3: CAISAEAKGRSPLHF
DNA: TGTGCCATCAGTGCGGAAGCCAAGGGGCGTTCACCCCTCCACTTT

D: TRBD2
J: TRBJ2-1
V: TRBV7-3
CDR3: CASSLHSLAGGPNEQFF
DNA: TGTGCCAGCAGCCTTCATTCTTTAGCGGGAGGGCCCAATGAGCAGTTCTTC

D: NA
J: TRBJ2-7
V: TRBV27
CDR3: CASSATSGGEQYF
DNA: TGTGCCAGCAGTGCGACTAGTGGTGGCGAGCAGTACTTC

D: NA
J: TRBJ2-7
V: TRBV28
CDR3: CASSPLGYEQYF
DNA: TGTGCCAGCAGCCCACTGGGCTACGAGCAGTACTTC

D: NA
J: TRBJ1-4
V: TRBV27
CDR3: CASSQSGPLGEKLFF
DNA: TGTGCCAGCAGTCAATCAGGACCCTTGGGTGAAAAACTGTTTTTT

D: NA
J: TRBJ1-6
V: TRBV5-1
CDR3: CASSLAAGYNSPLHF
DNA: TGCGCCAGCAGCTTGGCTGCAGGGTATAATTCACCCCTCCACTTT

D: NA
J: TRBJ2-7
V: TRBV7-2
CDR3: CASSSSTRDEQYF
DNA: TGTGCCAGCAGTTCAAGCACAAGGGACGAGCAGTACTTC

D: TRBD1
J: TRBJ1-5
V: TRBV19
CDR3: CASSMRQGNQPQHF
DNA: TGTGCCAGTAGTATGCGACAGGGTAATCAGCCCCAGCATTTT

D: TRBD1
J: TRBJ1-2
V: TRBV7-9
CDR3: CASSLGQSHYGYTF
DNA: TGTGCCAGCAGCCTGGGACAGTCACACTATGGCTACACCTTC

D: NA
J: TRBJ2-5
V: TRBV7-9
CDR3: CASSLVPAGKETQYF
DNA: TGTGCCAGCAGCTTAGTACCCGCAGGGAAAGAGACCCAGTACTTC

D: NA
J: TRBJ1-3
V: TRBV5-4
CDR3: CASSLSPDSGNTIYF
DNA: TGTGCCAGCAGCTTGAGTCCAGACTCTGGAAACACCATATATTTT

D: TRBD1
J: TRBJ1-6
V: TRBV7-9
CDR3: CASRPQGGGSPLHF
DNA: TGTGCCAGCAGACCACAGGGGGGAGGTTCACCCCTCCACTTT

D: NA
J: TRBJ2-7
V: TRBV7-9
CDR3: CASSLSTSYEQYF
DNA: TGTGCCAGCAGCTTAAGTACCTCCTACGAGCAGTACTTC